This TCR beta chain emerged from a study of T cells in Graves' hyperthyroidism and ophthalmopathy. With 6 bases removed from V and 3 bases from J, the gap between germline ends came to 11 bases. Germline loops: CDR1 MDHEN, CDR2 SYDVKM. This CDR3 is 13 amino acids long. Amplification of TCR beta CDR3 regions used RNA as the template. Carried out on the TCR CDR3, a first-round RT-PCR used the HTBI primer set. MiXCR, applied by TCRdb to the multiplex PCR reads, yields one record per CDR3 protein. The sample yields about 100,000 distinct CDR3 sequences, approximately 15% seen once. Exclusions: uncontrolled infection, other autoimmune disease, pregnancy, lactation.

The sample was blood. The sequence was obtained from a woman aged 50 to 60 with Graves' hyperthyroidism. The chain joins TRBV28 to TRBJ1-2; D gene ambiguous. The CDR3 region has the DNA TGTGCCAGCAGCGGAACTCTTTACTATGGCTACACCTTC. Its translation: CASSGTLYYGYTF.